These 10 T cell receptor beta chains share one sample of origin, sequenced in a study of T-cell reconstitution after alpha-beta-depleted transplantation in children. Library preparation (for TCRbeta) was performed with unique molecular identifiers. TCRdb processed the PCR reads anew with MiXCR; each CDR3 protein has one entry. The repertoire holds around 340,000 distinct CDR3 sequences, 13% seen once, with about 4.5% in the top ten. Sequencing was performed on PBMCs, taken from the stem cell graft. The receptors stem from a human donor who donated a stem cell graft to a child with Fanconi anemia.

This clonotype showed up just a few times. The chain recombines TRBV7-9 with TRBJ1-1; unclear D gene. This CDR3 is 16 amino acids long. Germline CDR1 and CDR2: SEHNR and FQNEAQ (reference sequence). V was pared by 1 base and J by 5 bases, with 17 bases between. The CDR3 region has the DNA TGTGCCAGCAGCTTAGGTGAGGGATCACGAAGGACTGAAGCTTTCTTT. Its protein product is CASSLGEGSRRTEAFF.

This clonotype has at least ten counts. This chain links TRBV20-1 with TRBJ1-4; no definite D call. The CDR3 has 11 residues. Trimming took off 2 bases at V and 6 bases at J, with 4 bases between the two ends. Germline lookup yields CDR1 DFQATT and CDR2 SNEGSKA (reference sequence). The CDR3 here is CSARFDEKLFF. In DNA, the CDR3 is TGCAGTGCTAGATTTGATGAAAAACTGTTTTTT.

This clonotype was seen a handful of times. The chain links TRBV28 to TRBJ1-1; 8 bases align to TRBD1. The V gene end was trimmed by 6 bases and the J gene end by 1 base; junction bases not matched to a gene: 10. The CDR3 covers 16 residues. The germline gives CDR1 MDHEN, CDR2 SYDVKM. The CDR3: CASRNQGAVQNTEAFF. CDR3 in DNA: TGTGCCAGCAGGAATCAGGGGGCCGTACAGAACACTGAAGCTTTCTTT.

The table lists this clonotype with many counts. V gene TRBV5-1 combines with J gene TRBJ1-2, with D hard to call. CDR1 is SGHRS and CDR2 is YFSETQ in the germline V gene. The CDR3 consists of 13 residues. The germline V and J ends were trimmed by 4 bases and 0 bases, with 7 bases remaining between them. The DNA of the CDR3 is TGCGCCAGCAGCCGGCAAGCTAACTATGGCTACACCTTC. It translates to CASSRQANYGYTF.

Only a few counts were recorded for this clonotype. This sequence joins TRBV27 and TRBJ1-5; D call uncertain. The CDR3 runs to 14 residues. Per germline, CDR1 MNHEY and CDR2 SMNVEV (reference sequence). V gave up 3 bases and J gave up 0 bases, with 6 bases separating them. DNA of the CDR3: TGTGCCAGCAGTTTCTACGGTAGCAATCAGCCCCAGCATTTT. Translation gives CASSFYGSNQPQHF.

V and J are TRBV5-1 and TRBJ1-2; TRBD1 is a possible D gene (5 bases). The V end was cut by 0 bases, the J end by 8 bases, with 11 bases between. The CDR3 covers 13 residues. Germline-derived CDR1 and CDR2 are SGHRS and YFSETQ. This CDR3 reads CASSLDRFGGYTF. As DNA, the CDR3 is TGCGCCAGCAGCTTGGACAGGTTTGGCGGCTACACCTTC.

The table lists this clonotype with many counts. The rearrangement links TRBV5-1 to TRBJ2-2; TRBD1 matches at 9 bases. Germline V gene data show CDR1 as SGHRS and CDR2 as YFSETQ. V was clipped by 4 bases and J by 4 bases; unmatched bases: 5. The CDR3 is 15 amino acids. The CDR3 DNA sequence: TGCGCCAGCAGCCCCGGGACAGGGATCACCGGGGAGCTGTTTTTT. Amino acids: CASSPGTGITGELFF.

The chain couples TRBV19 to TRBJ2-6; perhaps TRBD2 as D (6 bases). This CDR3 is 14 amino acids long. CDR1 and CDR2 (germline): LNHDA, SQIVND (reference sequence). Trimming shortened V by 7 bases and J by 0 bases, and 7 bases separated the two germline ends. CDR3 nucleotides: TGTGCCAGTACGGGAGCCTCTGGGGCCAACGTCCTGACTTTC. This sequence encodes CASTGASGANVLTF.

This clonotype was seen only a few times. The CDR3 DNA sequence: TGCGCCAGCAGCTTGCTGGCTAGCCGCCTGAACACCGGGGAGCTGTTTTTT. Translating gives CASSLLASRLNTGELFF. The genes are TRBV5-1 and TRBJ2-2, with D possibly TRBD2 on 5 matching bases. Trimming pared 1 base from V and 1 base from J, leaving 14 bases between. CDR3 length: 17 residues. Germline assignment: CDR1 SGHRS and CDR2 YFSETQ.

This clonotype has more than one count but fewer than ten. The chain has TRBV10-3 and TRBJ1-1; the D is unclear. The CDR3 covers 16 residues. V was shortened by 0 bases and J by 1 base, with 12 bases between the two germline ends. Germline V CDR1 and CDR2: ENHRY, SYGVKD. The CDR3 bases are TGTGCCATCAGTGAGTCGATATGGTCCTCGAACACTGAAGCTTTCTTT. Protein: CAISESIWSSNTEAFF.